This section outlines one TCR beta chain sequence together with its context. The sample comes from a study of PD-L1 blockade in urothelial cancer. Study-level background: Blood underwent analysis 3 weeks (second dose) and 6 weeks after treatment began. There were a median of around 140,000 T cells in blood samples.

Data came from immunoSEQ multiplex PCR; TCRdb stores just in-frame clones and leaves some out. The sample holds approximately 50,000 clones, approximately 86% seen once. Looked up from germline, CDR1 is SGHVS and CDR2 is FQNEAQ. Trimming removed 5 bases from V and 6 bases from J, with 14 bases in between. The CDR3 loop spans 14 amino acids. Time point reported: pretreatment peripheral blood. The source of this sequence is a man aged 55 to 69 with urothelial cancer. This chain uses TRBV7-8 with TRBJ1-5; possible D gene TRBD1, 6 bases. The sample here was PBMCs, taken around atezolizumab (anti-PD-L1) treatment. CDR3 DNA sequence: TGTGCCAGCAGCACACGACAGGCAGTTCAGCCCCAGCATTTT. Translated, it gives CASSTRQAVQPQHF.